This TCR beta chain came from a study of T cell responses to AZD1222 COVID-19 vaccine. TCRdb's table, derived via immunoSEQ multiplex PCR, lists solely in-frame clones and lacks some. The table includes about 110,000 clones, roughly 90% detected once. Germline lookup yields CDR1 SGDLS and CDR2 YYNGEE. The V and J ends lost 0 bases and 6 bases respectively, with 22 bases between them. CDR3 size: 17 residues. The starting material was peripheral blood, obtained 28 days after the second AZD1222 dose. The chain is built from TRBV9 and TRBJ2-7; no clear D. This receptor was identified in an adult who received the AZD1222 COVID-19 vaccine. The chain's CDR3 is CASSVEPATDVFLEQYF. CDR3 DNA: TGTGCCAGCAGCGTAGAGCCTGCGACGGATGTATTTCTCGAGCAGTACTTC.